Below, 21 T cell receptor beta chains from the same sample are listed, as sequenced in a study of blood T cells in healthy people across ages (dated by TCRdb to between 2015 and 2016). Libraries were built with 5' RACE. The data were produced on an Illumina HiSeq 2500. A second PCR of about 7 to 12 cycles was performed with a sample-barcoded 5' primer and a J-beta primer mix. TCRdb trimmed public reads at Q25 via fastp, called clones via MiXCR and kept in-frame beta chains. Merged by CDR3 protein, the rows form single entries marked with the most common genes and DNA. The sample yields approximately 1,000,000 distinct CDR3 sequences; approximately 38% were counted once. The ten largest clones represent around 13% of the sample. Sequencing input: blood. The receptors shown here come from a man aged 18-30 years in good health.

The CDR3 nucleotides are TGTGCCAGCAGCGTAGCGAAGTCAGATACGCAGTATTTT. Translated, it gives CASSVAKSDTQYF. The chain uses TRBV9 and TRBJ2-3; D is uncertain. CDR1 SGDLS and CDR2 YYNGEE come from the germline V gene. Trimming stripped 0 bases from V and 4 bases from J, with 6 bases between. The CDR3 has 13 residues.

In its sample, this clonotype was seen a few times. J is TRBJ2-5 and V is TRBV2; 7 bases fit TRBD2. CDR1 and CDR2 (germline): SNHLY, FYNNEI. V shed 7 bases, J shed 4 bases, and the junction held 15 bases outside the gene matches. The CDR3 runs to 16 residues. The CDR3, as DNA: TGTGCCAGCACCCTGGCGTCAGTAGCGGGTGGAGAGACCCAGTACTTC. Its translation: CASTLASVAGGETQYF.

This clonotype was picked up a small number of times. This rearrangement joins TRBV12-3 or TRBV12-4 to TRBJ2-1; TRBD2 aligns across 13 bases. The CDR3 loop spans 14 amino acids. The ends lost 5 bases at V and 9 bases at J; junction bases unmatched: 4. The CDR3 loop is CASSGTSGVAEQFF. CDR3 sequence (DNA): TGTGCCAGCAGTGGGACTAGCGGGGTCGCTGAGCAGTTCTTC.

CDR3 coding DNA: TGTGCCAGCAGCTGGGAGGGCAGGACGTTCTACGAGCAGTACTTC. It yields the protein CASSWEGRTFYEQYF. This chain links TRBV5-6 with TRBJ2-7; 7 nucleotides line up with TRBD2. Per germline, CDR1 SGHDT and CDR2 YYEEEE. The CDR3 length is 15 residues. After removal of 3 bases from V and 3 bases from J, the junction contained 9 bases not matched to a gene.

This clonotype has just a few counts. This chain links TRBV20-1 with TRBJ1-5, with D possibly being TRBD1 (5 bases). Germline V gene sequence: CDR1 DFQATT, CDR2 SNEGSKA (reference sequence). The CDR3 has 16 residues. Trimming cost V 0 bases and J 3 bases, with 15 bases left between them. The DNA for the CDR3 is TGCAGTGCTAGAGATTATTCCGGGGCAAACAATCAGCCCCAGCATTTT. It yields the protein CSARDYSGANNQPQHF.

This clonotype was counted a few times. This sequence joins TRBV5-4 and TRBJ2-7, with TRBD1 matching over 8 bases. This CDR3 is built from 13 residues. CDR1 SGHNT and CDR2 YYREEE come from the germline V gene (reference sequence). V dropped 4 bases and J dropped 5; count of bases not matched to a gene: 5. The CDR3 loop reads CASSPGQADEQYF. CDR3 nucleotides: TGTGCCAGCAGCCCGGGACAGGCTGACGAGCAGTACTTC.

The rearrangement joins TRBV4-3 to TRBJ1-4; D not certain. The length of the CDR3 is 15 residues. Germline loops: CDR1 LGHNA, CDR2 YSLEER. V dropped 4 bases and J dropped 7 bases, with 16 bases sitting between them. In DNA form, the CDR3 reads TGCGCCAGCAGCCCGGATAAAAAAGGAGTTGAAAAACTGTTTTTT. It translates to CASSPDKKGVEKLFF.

This chain uses TRBV9 with TRBJ1-1; D not resolved. This CDR3 is 16 amino acids long. The germline CDR1 and CDR2 sequences are SGDLS and YYNGEE. Trimming shortened V by 0 bases and J by 2 bases, and 14 bases separated the two germline ends. CDR3 nucleotide sequence: TGTGCCAGCAGCGTAGGTTTGGGGATTGGCAACACTGAAGCTTTCTTT. Translation: CASSVGLGIGNTEAFF.

The rearrangement uses TRBV18 and TRBJ2-5; the D gene could be TRBD1 or TRBD2 (5 bases each). Germline V lookup: CDR1 KGHSH, CDR2 LQKENI. This CDR3 is 13 amino acids long. V was pared by 5 bases and J by 2 bases, with 9 bases between. DNA of the CDR3: TGTGCCAGCTCAAACAGGAGGCAAGAGACCCAGTACTTC. It encodes CASSNRRQETQYF.

In its sample, this clonotype was seen many times. V gene TRBV20-1 combines with J gene TRBJ2-5; maybe TRBD2 (6 bases). Per the germline V gene, CDR1 is DFQATT and CDR2 is SNEGSKA (reference sequence). This CDR3 spans 15 amino acids. The V end was cut by 6 bases, the J end by 0 bases, with 17 bases between. The CDR3 sequence: CSAVYPGENQETQYF. CDR3 sequence (DNA): TGCAGTGCGGTTTACCCGGGGGAAAACCAAGAGACCCAGTACTTC.

The chain couples TRBV5-1 to TRBJ2-3, with D unclear. There are 16 residues in the CDR3. V was pared by 2 bases and J by 1 base, with 14 bases between. Germline-derived CDR1 and CDR2 are SGHRS and YFSETQ. DNA for the CDR3: TGCGCCAGCAGCTTAGGCCCCGGCGAGGGCACAGATACGCAGTATTTT. The encoded protein is CASSLGPGEGTDTQYF.

V and J are TRBV14 and TRBJ2-2; the D gene could be TRBD1 or TRBD2 (5 bases each). The V gene lost 4 bases and the J gene lost 7 bases, with 16 bases spanning the gap. Germline-derived CDR1 and CDR2 are SGHDN and FVKESK. The CDR3 runs 15 residues. Here the CDR3 reads CASSRTGTAIGELFF. The CDR3 DNA sequence: TGTGCCAGCAGCCGCACCGGGACCGCGATCGGGGAGCTGTTTTTT.

The gene calls are TRBV2 and TRBJ2-5; D remains unclear. Germline lookup yields CDR1 SNHLY and CDR2 FYNNEI. The CDR3 runs to 15 residues. V lost 2 bases to trimming and J lost 2 bases, with 12 bases between them. The CDR3: CASSERISYQETQYF. CDR3 DNA sequence: TGTGCCAGCAGTGAACGTATTAGCTATCAAGAGACCCAGTACTTC. Full variable domain (rest looked up from reference TRBV2 and TRBJ2-5): EPEVTQTPSHQVTQMGQEVILRCVPISNHLYFYWYRQILGQKVEFLVSFYNNEISEKSEIFDDQFSVERPDGSNFTLKIRSTKLEDSAMYFCASSERISYQETQYFGPGTRLLVL.

This clonotype came up a few times. The chain joins TRBV6-6 to TRBJ2-7; either TRBD1 or TRBD2 may fit D (5 bases each). The CDR3 covers 12 residues. Trimming stripped 6 bases from V and 3 bases from J, with 9 bases between. Germline CDR1 is MNHNY and CDR2 is SVGAGI (reference sequence). The CDR3 here is CASRRGVYEQYF. The CDR3 DNA reads as TGTGCCAGCAGAAGAGGGGTCTACGAGCAGTACTTC.

This clonotype has more than one count but fewer than ten. The chain recombines TRBV25-1 with TRBJ1-4; no reliable D call. Germline lookup yields CDR1 MGHDK and CDR2 SYGVNS. Between the trimmed V and J ends, which lost 0 bases and 6 bases, there was a span of 11 bases. The CDR3 is 15 residues long. The CDR3 DNA follows: TGTGCCAGCAGTGAATATCCAAAGACGGATGAAAAACTGTTTTTT. Translation gives CASSEYPKTDEKLFF.

The chain has TRBV20-1 and TRBJ1-6, with 7 nucleotides matching TRBD1. Germline values: CDR1 DFQATT, CDR2 SNEGSKA (reference sequence). CDR3 length equals 15 residues. V was clipped by 1 base and J by 10 bases; unmatched bases: 10. For the CDR3, the DNA is TGCAGTGCTAGAGGGGGCGACAGGGTTGGCTCACCCCTCCACTTT. Translating gives CSARGGDRVGSPLHF.

The chain's CDR3 is CASSLYPGPYGYTF. The CDR3 coding sequence is TGCGCCAGCAGCTTGTATCCGGGCCCCTATGGCTACACCTTC. The gene calls are TRBV5-1 and TRBJ1-2; D unresolved. The germline gives CDR1 SGHRS, CDR2 YFSETQ. Trimming took 1 base from V and 4 from J, leaving 11 bases between them. The CDR3 extends over 14 amino acids. Looking up the rest from reference TRBV5-1 and TRBJ1-2 gives the full variable domain: KAGVTQTPRYLIKTRGQQVTLSCSPISGHRSVSWYQQTPGQGLQFLFEYFSETQRNKGNFPGRFSGRQFSNSRSEMNVSTLELGDSALYLCASSLYPGPYGYTFGSGTRLTVV.

This clonotype was seen more than once but under ten times. The CDR3 DNA reads TGTGCCAGCAGTCTCCAACTAGCGGGGGGCCCTTACAATGAGCAGTTCTTC. It specifies CASSLQLAGGPYNEQFF. The chain employs TRBV6-2 or TRBV6-3 and TRBJ2-1; 12 nucleotides line up with TRBD2. The CDR3 has 17 residues. Germline V CDR1 and CDR2: MNHEY, SVGEGT. V was clipped by 5 bases and J by 4 bases; unmatched bases: 9.

CDR3 sequence reads: CASSLVGTGAYNEQFF. The CDR3 DNA is TGCGCCAGCAGCTTGGTAGGGACAGGGGCCTACAATGAGCAGTTCTTC. The chain is built from TRBV5-1 and TRBJ2-1; 10 bases map to TRBD1. The CDR3 contains 16 residues. Germline V CDR1 and CDR2: SGHRS, YFSETQ. V lost 0 bases, J lost 2 bases, and 2 bases stayed unmatched.

This clonotype was counted ten times or more. V is TRBV4-2 and J is TRBJ2-5, with 7 nucleotides matching TRBD1. CDR1 and CDR2 (germline): LGHNA, YNFKEQ. V was clipped by 1 base and J by 5 bases; unmatched bases: 4. The CDR3 runs to 14 residues. As DNA, the CDR3 is TGTGCCAGCAGCCAAGGACAGGGCGAGGAGACCCAGTACTTC. Protein: CASSQGQGEETQYF.

The sample holds a few counts of this clonotype. The chain has TRBV27 and TRBJ1-1; D unresolved. Germline assignment: CDR1 MNHEY and CDR2 SMNVEV (reference sequence). The CDR3 loop spans 14 amino acids. V lost 4 bases and J lost 1, with 10 bases in between. CDR3 coding DNA: TGTGCCAGCAGTTCGGGCATGACGAACACTGAAGCTTTCTTT. Translated: CASSSGMTNTEAFF.